This T cell receptor beta chain was sequenced for a study of CD8+ T cells in alopecia areata. Study-wide context: A regimen of oral tofacitinib, 5 to 10 mg twice daily, was given to treated patients. Among treated patients, severity was scored by affected scalp area percentage.

The sample's treatment: oral pan-JAK inhibitor, 5-10 mg twice daily. Researchers took lesional scalp punch biopsies and peripheral blood from people who were alopecia areata patients. It was cDNA, reverse transcribed from extracted RNA, that served as the sequencing template. Measured with immunoSEQ multiplex PCR; TCRdb has only the in-frame clones, and not every one. The sample contains 110,000 to 150,000 clones, approximately 85% of which appear only once. Germline assignment: CDR1 MNHNS and CDR2 SASEGT. The CDR3 totals 14 residues. Trimming cost V 8 bases and J 0 bases, with 13 bases left between them.

The chain joins TRBV6-1 to TRBJ1-1; TRBD1 is a possible D gene (5 bases). This clonotype originated in a human donor with alopecia areata. The sequences come from CD8+ T cells sorted from blood, collected at week 4, from a patient treated with tofacitinib. The CDR3 loop reads CASGQGFMNTEAFF. The CDR3 bases are TGTGCCAGCGGGCAGGGCTTCATGAACACTGAAGCTTTCTTT.